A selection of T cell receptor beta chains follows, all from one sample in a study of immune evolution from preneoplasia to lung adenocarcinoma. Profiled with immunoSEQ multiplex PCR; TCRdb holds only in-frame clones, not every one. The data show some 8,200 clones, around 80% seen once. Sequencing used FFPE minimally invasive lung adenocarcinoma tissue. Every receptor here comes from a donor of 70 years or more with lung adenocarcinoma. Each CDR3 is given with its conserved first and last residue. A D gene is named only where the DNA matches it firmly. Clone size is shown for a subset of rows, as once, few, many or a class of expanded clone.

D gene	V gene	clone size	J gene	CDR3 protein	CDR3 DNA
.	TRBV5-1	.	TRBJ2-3	CASSLPTDTQYF	TGCGCCAGCAGCCTCCCGACAGATACGCAGTATTTT
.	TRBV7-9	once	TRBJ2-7	CASSSFDRGPISYEQYF	TGTGCCAGCAGCTCCTTCGACCGGGGCCCAATCTCCTACGAGCAGTACTTC
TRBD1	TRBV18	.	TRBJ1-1	CASSFGQGPMNTEAFF	TGTGCCAGCTCTTTCGGACAGGGACCTATGAACACTGAAGCTTTCTTT
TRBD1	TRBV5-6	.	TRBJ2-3	CASSWGDRAGDTQYF	TGTGCCAGCAGCTGGGGGGACAGGGCAGGAGATACGCAGTATTTT
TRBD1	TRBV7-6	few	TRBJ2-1	CASSRGQGDYNEQFF	TGTGCCAGCAGCCGAGGACAGGGTGATTACAATGAGCAGTTCTTC
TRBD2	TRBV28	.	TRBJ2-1	CASSRGGGSYNEQFF	TGTGCCAGCAGTCGCGGGGGGGGCTCCTACAATGAGCAGTTCTTC
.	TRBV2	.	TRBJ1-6	CASSHDVGGNSPLHF	TGTGCCAGCAGCCACGACGTAGGTGGGAATTCACCCCTCCACTTT
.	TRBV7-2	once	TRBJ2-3	CASSSRNTQYF	TGTGCCAGCAGCTCTAGGAATACGCAGTATTTT
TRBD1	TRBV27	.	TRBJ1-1	CASSPAFGTGLGRTEAFF	TGTGCCAGCAGCCCCGCCTTTGGGACAGGGTTGGGAAGGACTGAAGCTTTCTTT
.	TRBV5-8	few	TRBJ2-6	CASIKPGANVLTF	TGTGCCAGCATCAAACCTGGGGCCAACGTCCTGACTTTC
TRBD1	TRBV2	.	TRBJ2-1	CASTGTVDNNEQFF	TGTGCCAGCACCGGGACAGTTGATAACAATGAGCAGTTCTTC
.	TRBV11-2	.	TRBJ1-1	CASSLVIEAFF	TGTGCCAGCAGCTTAGTTATTGAAGCTTTCTTT
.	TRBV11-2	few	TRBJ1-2	CASSTTGRYGYTF	TGTGCCAGCAGTACGACAGGCCGCTATGGCTACACCTTC
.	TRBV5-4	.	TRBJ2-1	CASSSTVGEQFF	TGTGCCAGCAGCTCGACAGTCGGTGAGCAGTTCTTC
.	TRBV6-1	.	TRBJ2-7	CASSRDTLSYEQYF	TGTGCCAGCAGCCGGGACACTCTATCCTACGAGCAGTACTTC